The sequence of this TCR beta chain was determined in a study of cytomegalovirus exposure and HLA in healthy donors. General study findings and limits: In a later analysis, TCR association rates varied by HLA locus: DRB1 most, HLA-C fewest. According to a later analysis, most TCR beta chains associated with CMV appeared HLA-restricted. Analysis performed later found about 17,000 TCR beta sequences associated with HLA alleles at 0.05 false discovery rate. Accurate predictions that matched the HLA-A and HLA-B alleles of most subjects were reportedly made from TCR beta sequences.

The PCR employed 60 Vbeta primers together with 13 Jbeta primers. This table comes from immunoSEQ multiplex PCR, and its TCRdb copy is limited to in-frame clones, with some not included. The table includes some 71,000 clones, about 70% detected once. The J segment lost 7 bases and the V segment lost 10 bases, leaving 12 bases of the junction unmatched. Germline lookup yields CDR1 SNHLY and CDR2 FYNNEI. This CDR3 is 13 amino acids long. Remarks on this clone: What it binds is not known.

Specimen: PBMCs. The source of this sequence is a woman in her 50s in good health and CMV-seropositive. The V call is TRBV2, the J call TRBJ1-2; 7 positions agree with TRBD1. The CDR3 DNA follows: TGTGCCACCTCCCCGGGACAGCTACTTGGCTACACCTTC. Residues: CATSPGQLLGYTF.